Reported below is one T cell receptor beta chain. This clonotype turned up a few times. Its antigen remains undetermined. No much larger clone exists at a distance of one base, and base qualities are not known. In the germline V gene, CDR1 corresponds to LGHNA and CDR2 to YNFKEQ. Trimming removed 1 base from V and 2 bases from J; the gene matches leave 4 bases unexplained. Taken from cysteine to phenylalanine, the CDR3 has 15 residues. Only CDR3 DNA remains: 45 bases, in frame from the first base. This record comes from a study of patients and donors after allogeneic stem cell transplantation (dated by TCRdb to about 2020). Receptor libraries were prepared by RT-PCR. The sequencing machine was a NextSeq 550. TCRdb's own reprocessing of the public reads used fastp at Q25 and MiXCR and kept productive beta chains. A single entry per CDR3 protein holds the most common genes and DNA from its merged rows. The sample records approximately 37,000 distinct CDR3 sequences, under 35% of which are singletons. The ten largest clonotypes hold about two thirds of the sample.

Material for sequencing was blood, either unsorted or a sorted T cell fraction (not recorded which). This chain joins TRBV4-2 to TRBJ2-7, and TRBD1 aligns with 8 junction nucleotides. The clonotype was recovered from a human donor who was either an allogeneic HSCT recipient or a stem cell or donor lymphocyte infusion donor (not recorded which). It is not recorded whose cells these are; they may come from a transplant donor. The CDR3 sequence is CASSQASRGPYEQYF. The nucleotide sequence is given as TGTGCCAGCAGCCAAGCGTCCAGGGGGCCCTACGAGCAGTACTTC.